These 21 T cell receptor beta chains originate from one sample sequenced in a study of siplizumab effects on memory and regulatory T cells. The table came from immunoSEQ multiplex PCR; TCRdb's copy has only in-frame clones and leaves some out. The repertoire includes 90,000 to 140,000 clones, 85% to 95% of them detected once, and about 0.34% sits in the top ten. The specimen sequenced was CD4+ T cells sorted from blood. The source is a human donor in good health.

V usage is TRBV7-9 and J usage is TRBJ1-1; the D is unclear. Germline CDR1 SEHNR, CDR2 FQNEAQ (reference sequence). Trimming shortened V by 1 base and J by 4 bases, and 7 bases separated the two germline ends. The CDR3 totals 13 residues. The CDR3 DNA reads as TGTGCCAGCAGCTTAGGTTGGGGCACTGAAGCTTTCTTT. It translates to CASSLGWGTEAFF. The full variable domain, its missing parts supplied by reference TRBV7-9 and TRBJ1-1, is DTGVSQNPRHKITKRGQNVTFRCDPISEHNRLYWYRQTLGQGPEFLTYFQNEAQLEKSRLLSDRFSAERPKGSFSTLEIQRTEQGDSAMYLCASSLGWGTEAFFGQGTRLTVV.

This rearrangement joins TRBV6-1 to TRBJ1-1; TRBD1 matches at 7 bases. After removal of 6 bases from V and 6 bases from J, the junction contained 7 bases not matched to a gene. Germline assignment: CDR1 MNHNS and CDR2 SASEGT. The CDR3 loop spans 13 amino acids. CDR3 sequence (DNA): TGTGCCAGCAGCAGGGGGGGCAGCGCTGAAGCTTTCTTT. Translated, it gives CASSRGGSAEAFF.

CDR3 in DNA: TGTGCCAGCAGCCCTCTACAGGACTCCTTACCTAACTATGGCTACACCTTC. Amino acids: CASSPLQDSLPNYGYTF. The chain has TRBV14 and TRBJ1-2; D is possibly TRBD1 (5 bases). Germline V lookup: CDR1 SGHDN, CDR2 FVKESK. This CDR3 is built from 17 residues. V was cut by 4 bases and J by 0 bases, with 18 bases left in between. Drawing the rest from reference TRBV14 and TRBJ1-2, the complete variable domain is EAGVTQFPSHSVIEKGQTVTLRCDPISGHDNLYWYRRVMGKEIKFLLHFVKESKQDESGMPNNRFLAERTGGTYSTLKVQPAELEDSGVYFCASSPLQDSLPNYGYTFGSGTRLTVV.

V gene TRBV4-3 combines with J gene TRBJ2-2; 12 nucleotides agree with TRBD2. The germline V gene encodes CDR1 LGHNA and CDR2 YSLEER. The trim removed 4 bases at V and 5 bases at J, leaving 17 bases unmatched. There are 20 residues in the CDR3. The CDR3 sequence: CASSRRGTTGLAGNTGELFF. DNA of the CDR3: TGCGCCAGCAGCCGCCGGGGGACAACGGGACTAGCGGGTAATACCGGGGAGCTGTTTTTT.

The V call is TRBV4-1, the J call TRBJ2-1; 7 nucleotides line up with TRBD1. V shed 3 bases and J 5 bases; nucleotides not matched to a gene: 7. CDR1 and CDR2 (germline): MGHRA, YSYEKL. The length of the CDR3 is 15 residues. CDR3 protein: CASSHRGQGDNEQFF. CDR3 nucleotides: TGCGCCAGCAGCCATAGGGGGCAGGGGGACAATGAGCAGTTCTTC.

The V call is TRBV6-6, the J call TRBJ2-2; D uncertain. CDR1 and CDR2 (germline): MNHNY, SVGAGI (reference sequence). The CDR3 is made up of 14 amino acids. Trimming took 6 bases from V and 4 from J, leaving 12 bases between them. The CDR3 loop reads CASSPSARTGELFF. The DNA for the CDR3 is TGTGCCAGCAGCCCCTCGGCGCGCACCGGGGAGCTGTTTTTT.

This chain links TRBV2 with TRBJ1-2; 12 nucleotides agree with TRBD1. Trimming cost V 8 bases and J 2 bases; bases outside gene matches: 6. The CDR3 consists of 15 residues. CDR1 and CDR2 (germline): SNHLY, FYNNEI. CDR3 amino acids: CASAGGTGGNYGYTF. The CDR3 DNA sequence: TGTGCCAGCGCCGGTGGGACAGGGGGCAACTATGGCTACACCTTC.

This clone was found once. The V and J genes are TRBV13 and TRBJ2-7, with 8 bases that match TRBD1. Germline CDR1 PRHDT, CDR2 FYEKMQ (reference sequence). The J segment lost 2 bases and the V segment lost 7 bases, leaving 4 bases of the junction unmatched. This CDR3 has 13 residues. This chain's CDR3 is CASNTDRAYEQYF. CDR3 bases: TGTGCCAGCAACACGGACAGGGCCTACGAGCAGTACTTC.

In its sample, this clone was seen once. V is TRBV7-2 and J is TRBJ1-1; D not resolved. The germline V and J ends were trimmed by 5 bases and 7 bases, with 14 bases remaining between them. The germline V gene has CDR1 SGHTA and CDR2 FQGNSA. The length of the CDR3 is 13 residues. CDR3 loop: CASSMDDGIEAFF. The DNA of the CDR3 is TGTGCCAGCAGCATGGACGACGGGATTGAAGCTTTCTTT.

The count of this clone is one. The chain uses TRBV4-3 and TRBJ2-7, with 9 bases fitting TRBD1. V shed 4 bases and J 4 bases; nucleotides not matched to a gene: 5. CDR1 and CDR2 from the germline V gene are LGHNA and YSLEER. The CDR3 length is 14 residues. CDR3 protein: CASSPGQGRYEQYF. The CDR3 nucleotides are TGCGCCAGCAGCCCGGGACAGGGTAGGTACGAGCAGTACTTC.

V gene TRBV20-1 combines with J gene TRBJ1-4, with D possibly TRBD1 on 5 matching bases. Trimming took off 3 bases at V and 8 bases at J, with 7 bases between the two ends. In germline, CDR1 is DFQATT, CDR2 SNEGSKA (reference sequence). The CDR3 covers 11 residues. The CDR3: CSASKGEKLFF. The CDR3, as DNA: TGCAGTGCTAGTAAGGGGGAAAAACTGTTTTTT.

This chain joins TRBV15 and TRBJ1-2; a possible D gene is TRBD1 (5 bases). With 0 bases removed from V and 8 bases from J, the gap between germline ends came to 25 bases. From germline, CDR1 is LNHNV and CDR2 YYDKDF (reference sequence). This CDR3 is built from 18 residues. CDR3 sequence reads: CATSREPSYRDRDRGYTF. In nucleotides, the CDR3 is TGTGCCACCAGCAGAGAGCCCTCTTACCGGGACCGAGACAGAGGCTACACCTTC.

V gene TRBV19 combines with J gene TRBJ2-2; 7 bases are a match to TRBD1. The V gene's germline CDR1 is LNHDA and CDR2 SQIVND (reference sequence). With V trimmed by 1 base and J by 1 base, 3 bases remained unmatched. CDR3 length: 16 residues. This CDR3 is CASSIVSGGNTGELFF. The CDR3 nucleotides read TGTGCCAGTAGTATAGTATCAGGGGGGAACACCGGGGAGCTGTTTTTT.

The V gene is TRBV7-6, the J gene TRBJ1-1; 7 positions match TRBD1. Germline CDR1 SGHVS, CDR2 FNYEAQ. The V segment lost 2 bases and the J segment 1 base; nucleotides outside the gene matches: 7. There are 16 residues in the CDR3. The CDR3 loop reads CASSLPLGQRNTEAFF. The CDR3 nucleotides are TGTGCCAGCAGCTTACCTCTGGGACAGAGGAACACTGAAGCTTTCTTT.

V gene TRBV6-1 combines with J gene TRBJ2-1, with D possibly TRBD2 on 6 matching bases. The CDR3 extends over 14 amino acids. Trimming took off 2 bases at V and 4 bases at J, with 9 bases between the two ends. In germline, CDR1 is MNHNS, CDR2 SASEGT. The CDR3 DNA sequence: TGTGCCAGCAGTGAAATGGGGAGGTACAATGAGCAGTTCTTC. Translating gives CASSEMGRYNEQFF.

The V call is TRBV7-2, the J call TRBJ1-5, with D tentatively TRBD1 (6 bases). V was clipped by 5 bases and J by 8 bases, with 13 bases between them. The CDR3 loop spans 13 amino acids. CDR1 SGHTA and CDR2 FQGNSA come from the germline V gene. In DNA, the CDR3 is TGTGCCAGCAGCGCCCAGGGGAGGGAGCCCCAGCATTTT. Translating it yields CASSAQGREPQHF.

This clone has only one observation. The gene calls are TRBV9 and TRBJ2-5, with a weak D call TRBD1 (6 bases). V lost 2 bases and J lost 1, with 12 bases in between. Germline CDR1 is SGDLS and CDR2 is YYNGEE. The CDR3 totals 15 residues. This CDR3 is CASSVWQGPQETQYF. CDR3 nucleotides: TGTGCCAGCAGCGTCTGGCAGGGGCCCCAAGAGACCCAGTACTTC.

The chain links TRBV28 to TRBJ2-6; 11 bases map to TRBD1. Germline CDR1 MDHEN, CDR2 SYDVKM. Unmatched junction bases numbered 7, after V lost 4 bases and J lost 2 bases. The CDR3 extends over 18 amino acids. The CDR3, as DNA: TGTGCCAGCAGTTCAACCCCGGGACAGGGGGCTGGGGCCAACGTCCTGACTTTC. It encodes CASSSTPGQGAGANVLTF.

CDR3 nucleotide sequence: TGTGCCAGCAGCTCAACCGGGACAGGCAATGAAAAACTGTTTTTT. It is translated as CASSSTGTGNEKLFF. This chain joins TRBV5-4 and TRBJ1-4; 8 nucleotides agree with TRBD1. Germline V gene data show CDR1 as SGHNT and CDR2 as YYREEE (reference sequence). This CDR3 has 15 residues. With V trimmed by 3 bases and J by 5 bases, 6 bases remained unmatched.

The genes are TRBV11-1 and TRBJ2-7; TRBD1 aligns across 11 bases. There are 17 residues in the CDR3. The germline V gene encodes CDR1 SGHAT and CDR2 FQDESV (reference sequence). The V and J ends lost 7 bases and 1 base, in that order; junction bases with no gene match: 12. The CDR3 DNA reads TGTGCCAGCACCCCCGGGACAGGGGGTGAGAATTCCTACGAGCAGTACTTC. Translating gives CASTPGTGGENSYEQYF.

This sequence joins TRBV5-5 and TRBJ1-2; D is unresolved. CDR3 length: 14 residues. V was clipped by 3 bases and J by 4 bases, with 13 bases between them. Looked up from germline, CDR1 is SGHKS and CDR2 is YYEKEE (reference sequence). The CDR3 DNA reads TGTGCCAGCAGCTCCCAGGATGGGTCCTATGGCTACACCTTC. Its translation: CASSSQDGSYGYTF. The full variable domain, in which reference TRBV5-5 and TRBJ1-2 provide the parts outside the CDR3, is DAGVTQSPTHLIKTRGQQVTLRCSPISGHKSVSWYQQVLGQGPQFIFQYYEKEERGRGNFPDRFSARQFPNYSSELNVNALLLGDSALYLCASSSQDGSYGYTFGSGTRLTVV.